This record looks at one T cell receptor (beta chain) sequence and its context. Its antigen is unidentified. The sample is drawn from a study of T cells after yellow fever vaccination. Broader study findings: Shared CD4/CD8 clonotypes were a small share, likely from convergent recombination. Booster sampling recovered most clones from primary vaccination (96% CD4, just over 85% CD8). By day 5 rather than day 15, the secondary response had peaked, though it was weaker. Abundant bulk-derived clonotypes could contaminate FACS-sorted repertoires.

TCRdb reanalysed the 5' RACE reads using MiXCR and keeps one entry per CDR3 protein. The data show around 360,000 distinct CDR3 sequences, with around 10% seen just once and less than 20% held by the top ten. The input for sequencing was PBMCs, taken on the day of the first yellow fever vaccination. This receptor was identified in a man between 18 and 35 years old who received the YFV17D yellow fever vaccine.

The CDR3 loop reads CSALGSSTDTQYF. As DNA, the CDR3 is TGCAGTGCTCTCGGTTCTAGCACAGATACGCAGTATTTT. The chain carries TRBV20-1 and TRBJ2-3; D is undetermined. There are 13 residues in the CDR3. Germline lookup yields CDR1 DFQATT and CDR2 SNEGSKA (reference sequence). V dropped 5 bases and J dropped 0 bases, with 9 bases sitting between them.